The 24 T cell receptor beta chains below all came from one sample that was sequenced in a study of blood T cell repertoires in COVID-19. The repertoire was sequenced with immunoSEQ multiplex PCR; TCRdb's copy has only in-frame clones and lacks some. The data hold around 310,000 clones, with around 89% observed a single time. The sequenced sample consisted of PBMCs or T cells enriched from blood (not recorded which). The receptors stem from a middle-aged woman who had recovered from COVID-19.

The J gene is TRBJ2-3, the V gene TRBV10-1; D is ambiguous. Per germline, CDR1 WNHNN and CDR2 SYGVQD (reference sequence). The V and J ends lost 0 bases and 2 bases respectively, with 15 bases between them. This CDR3 has 17 residues. CDR3 sequence: CASSESFAGPNTDTQYF. The CDR3 coding sequence is TGCGCCAGCAGTGAGTCTTTTGCAGGCCCTAACACAGATACGCAGTATTTT.

The CDR3 spells CAINGGGTYNEQFF. The CDR3, as DNA: TGTGCCATCAACGGTGGCGGAACCTACAATGAGCAGTTCTTC. This chain uses TRBV10-3 with TRBJ2-1; no clear D gene. The CDR3 totals 14 residues. Germline V gene sequence: CDR1 ENHRY, CDR2 SYGVKD. Trimming removed 7 bases from V and 2 bases from J, with 12 bases in between.

This clone appeared a few times. The J gene is TRBJ2-1, the V gene TRBV15; D gene unclear. The CDR3 sequence is 12 residues long. Trimming pared 3 bases from V and 8 bases from J, leaving 8 bases between. The V gene's germline CDR1 is LNHNV and CDR2 YYDKDF (reference sequence). CDR3 loop: CATSSFGHEQFF. The CDR3 DNA follows: TGTGCCACCAGCAGCTTTGGCCATGAGCAGTTCTTC.

V usage is TRBV9 and J usage is TRBJ2-2; the D gene is possibly TRBD2 (5 bases). Germline assignment: CDR1 SGDLS and CDR2 YYNGEE. This CDR3 is 14 amino acids long. V was cut by 4 bases and J by 8 bases, with 15 bases left in between. Here the CDR3 DNA reads TGTGCCAGCAGCTTTCTTACTAGTTCGGGGGAGCTGTTTTTT. The encoded protein is CASSFLTSSGELFF. Full variable domain (outside the CDR3, taken from reference TRBV9 and TRBJ2-2): DSGVTQTPKHLITATGQRVTLRCSPRSGDLSVYWYQQSLDQGLQFLIQYYNGEERAKGNILERFSAQQFPDLHSELNLSSLELGDSALYFCASSFLTSSGELFFGEGSRLTVL.

V is TRBV19 and J is TRBJ1-2, with D tentatively TRBD1 (5 bases). This CDR3 spans 15 amino acids. Germline CDR1 is LNHDA and CDR2 is SQIVND (reference sequence). V was trimmed by 7 bases and J by 0 bases, leaving 15 bases between them. CDR3 sequence reads: CASTWGRAPNYGYTF. CDR3 coding DNA: TGTGCCAGTACGTGGGGCAGGGCCCCTAACTATGGCTACACCTTC.

The J gene is TRBJ2-5, the V gene TRBV3-1 (or the pseudogene TRBV3-2), with TRBD1 matching over 7 bases. Looked up from germline, CDR1 is LGHDT and CDR2 is YNNKEL (reference sequence). The V segment lost 5 bases and the J segment 6 bases; nucleotides outside the gene matches: 9. The CDR3 extends over 14 amino acids. CDR3 amino acids: CASSIDRAFKTQYF. CDR3 nucleotides: TGTGCCAGCAGCATTGACAGGGCTTTTAAGACCCAGTACTTC.

The V and J genes are TRBV7-2 and TRBJ2-5, with 11 nucleotides matching TRBD1. Trimming at V came to 4 bases and at J to 1 base, leaving 2 bases not matched to a gene. Germline CDR1 and CDR2: SGHTA and FQGNSA. CDR3 length: 15 amino acids. The CDR3 DNA reads as TGTGCCAGCAGCTGGGACAGGGGGTTCCAAGAGACCCAGTACTTC. Translation gives CASSWDRGFQETQYF.

This clone was counted a few times. The rearrangement uses TRBV18 and TRBJ1-2; D gene ambiguous. Trimming pared 6 bases from V and 9 bases from J, leaving 14 bases between. The CDR3 extends over 12 amino acids. Per the germline V gene, CDR1 is KGHSH and CDR2 is LQKENI. As DNA, the CDR3 is TGTGCCAGCTCGCCCGGCGGGGAAAGCTACACCTTC. Its protein is CASSPGGESYTF.

The genes are TRBV11-2 and TRBJ2-7, with 12 bases matching TRBD2. The germline V gene encodes CDR1 SGHAT and CDR2 FQNNGV. The V and J ends lost 4 bases and 7 bases, in that order; junction bases with no gene match: 8. The CDR3 contains 15 residues. CDR3 amino acids: CASSSRTSGIGEQYF. DNA of the CDR3: TGTGCCAGCAGCTCCCGGACTAGCGGGATAGGTGAGCAGTACTTC.

The V call is TRBV18, the J call TRBJ1-6, with D uncertain. The CDR3 sequence is 12 residues long. Germline CDR1 reads KGHSH; CDR2 reads LQKENI. Trimming cost V 2 bases and J 12 bases, with 8 bases left between them. The CDR3 region is CASSPSEGPLHF. The CDR3 DNA reads TGTGCCAGCTCACCATCGGAGGGACCCCTCCACTTT.

This clone occurred once. The V and J genes are TRBV6-5 and TRBJ2-1; 7 bases are a match to TRBD1. This CDR3 is 15 amino acids long. Germline V gene sequence: CDR1 MNHEY, CDR2 SVGAGI. V shed 0 bases and J 6 bases; nucleotides not matched to a gene: 5. CDR3 DNA: TGTGCCAGCAGTTACTCGACAAGGGGGCTCAATGAGCAGTTCTTC. This codes for CASSYSTRGLNEQFF.

Details on this clone: The junction shows a germline mismatch at one end, possibly a read error. This chain connects TRBV4-1 to TRBJ2-7; maybe TRBD1 (5 bases). The CDR3 extends over 18 amino acids. Per germline, CDR1 MGHRA and CDR2 YSYEKL. CDR3 amino acids: CATSQLPGQGPFPYEQYF. The CDR3 coding sequence is TGCGCCACCAGCCAACTCCCGGGCCAGGGCCCCTTCCCATACGAGCAGTACTTC.

The V call is TRBV9, the J call TRBJ1-1, with D possibly matching TRBD1 (6 bases). Trimming took off 4 bases at V and 0 bases at J, with 13 bases between the two ends. Germline CDR1 is SGDLS and CDR2 is YYNGEE. The CDR3 consists of 15 residues. CDR3 coding DNA: TGTGCCAGCAGCTTCGGGACATTTATGAACACTGAAGCTTTCTTT. Protein product: CASSFGTFMNTEAFF.

The chain is built from TRBV7-3 and TRBJ1-1; possible D gene TRBD1, 6 bases. Trimming took 2 bases from V and 3 from J, leaving 10 bases between them. The CDR3 has 14 amino acids. Germline CDR1 SGHTA, CDR2 FQGTGA. CDR3 loop: CASSLVGADTEAFF. The CDR3 DNA reads TGTGCCAGCAGCTTAGTGGGGGCGGACACTGAAGCTTTCTTT.

The V and J genes are TRBV3-1 (or the pseudogene TRBV3-2) and TRBJ1-5, with a tentative D call TRBD1 (5 bases). Trimming left V 3 bases short and J 6 bases short, with 15 bases between. The length of the CDR3 is 15 residues. The germline V gene has CDR1 LGHDT and CDR2 YNNKEL (reference sequence). The CDR3 reads CASSHRSGGGQPQHF. The CDR3 DNA reads TGTGCCAGCAGCCATAGGTCGGGGGGGGGTCAGCCCCAGCATTTT.

A few counts support this clone. The chain has TRBV4-1 and TRBJ1-5; the D is unclear. CDR3 length: 15 residues. The V and J ends lost 1 base and 0 bases respectively, with 7 bases between them. Germline loops: CDR1 MGHRA, CDR2 YSYEKL. CDR3 loop: CASSQAGYSNQPQHF. The CDR3 region has the DNA TGCGCCAGCAGCCAAGCCGGGTATAGCAATCAGCCCCAGCATTTT.

The chain joins TRBV7-9 to TRBJ1-2; no firm D call. This CDR3 contains 15 residues. The V end lost 2 bases, the J end lost 3 bases, and 13 bases lay between the germline ends. Germline assignment: CDR1 SEHNR and CDR2 FQNEAQ (reference sequence). The DNA of the CDR3 is TGTGCCAGCAGCTTACTGTCTTCGGGAGACTATGGCTACACCTTC. Amino acid sequence: CASSLLSSGDYGYTF.

This rearrangement joins TRBV27 to TRBJ2-6, with 8 bases identical to TRBD2. CDR1 and CDR2 from the germline V gene are MNHEY and SMNVEV (reference sequence). The CDR3 consists of 16 residues. V shed 3 bases and J 3 bases; nucleotides not matched to a gene: 4. The CDR3 sequence: CASSLLGGGGANVLTF. CDR3 nucleotide sequence: TGTGCCAGCAGTTTGCTCGGGGGGGGTGGGGCCAACGTCCTGACTTTC.

The chain combines TRBV29-1 with TRBJ2-7, with a possible D match to TRBD2 (6 bases). Between the trimmed V and J ends, which lost 1 base and 2 bases, there was a span of 18 bases. Germline V gene lookup returns CDR1 SQVTM and CDR2 ANQGSEA. The length of the CDR3 is 16 residues. The CDR3 region has the DNA TGCAGCGTTGAAGTAGTGTTGGGAGGCCTCACCTACGAGCAGTACTTC. Protein product: CSVEVVLGGLTYEQYF.

This clone appeared a few times. V gene TRBV18 combines with J gene TRBJ2-7, with D perhaps matching TRBD1 (8 bases). The length of the CDR3 is 19 residues. Germline-derived CDR1 and CDR2 are KGHSH and LQKENI. V shed 6 bases and J shed 2 bases, with 29 bases lying between them. In nucleotides, the CDR3 is TGTGCCAGCTCCCCAGGACAGGGAGGGGAGCGGGCCCACCCCTACGAGCAGTACTTC. Translating gives CASSPGQGGERAHPYEQYF.

The chain links TRBV30 to TRBJ2-3; TRBD2 matches 7 bases. The junction had 13 bases not matched to a gene; V was cut back by 0 bases and J by 10 bases. The CDR3 consists of 15 residues. Germline values: CDR1 GTSNPN, CDR2 SVGIG (reference sequence). CDR3 amino acids: CAWSVRASGGKAQYF. CDR3 sequence (DNA): TGTGCCTGGAGTGTACGGGCTAGCGGTGGAAAGGCGCAGTATTTT. The entire variable domain, with the rest obtained from reference TRBV30 and TRBJ2-3, is as follows: SQTIHQWPATLVQPVGSPLSLECTVEGTSNPNLYWYRQAAGRGLQLLFYSVGIGQISSEVPQNLSASRPQDRQFILSSKKLLLSDSGFYLCAWSVRASGGKAQYFGPGTRLTVL.

The genes are TRBV2 and TRBJ1-5, with D unresolved. V was trimmed by 7 bases and J by 4 bases, leaving 11 bases between them. Per the germline V gene, CDR1 is SNHLY and CDR2 is FYNNEI. The CDR3 loop spans 13 amino acids. The CDR3 DNA reads as TGTGCCAGCAATCGGGATGAGAATCAGCCCCAGCATTTT. It codes for CASNRDENQPQHF.

The J gene is TRBJ1-3, the V gene TRBV11-2; maybe TRBD1 (5 bases). The CDR3 is 18 amino acids. Trimming took off 2 bases at V and 0 bases at J, with 17 bases between the two ends. Germline V CDR1 and CDR2: SGHAT, FQNNGV. This CDR3 reads CASSLHGRGRVSGNTIYF. The CDR3 region has the DNA TGTGCCAGCAGCTTACACGGGAGGGGAAGGGTCTCTGGAAACACCATATATTTT. Using reference TRBV11-2 and TRBJ1-3 for the parts outside the CDR3, the full variable domain is EAGVAQSPRYKIIEKRQSVAFWCNPISGHATLYWYQQILGQGPKLLIQFQNNGVVDDSQLPKDRFSAERLKGVDSTLKIQPAKLEDSAVYLCASSLHGRGRVSGNTIYFGEGSWLTVV.

The chain uses TRBV7-9 and TRBJ1-5; D is possibly TRBD1 (6 bases). This CDR3 has 15 amino acids. The V end lost 2 bases, the J end lost 0 bases, and 8 bases lay between the germline ends. CDR1 and CDR2 (germline): SEHNR, FQNEAQ (reference sequence). CDR3 residues: CASSLQGNSNQPQHF. DNA of the CDR3: TGTGCCAGCAGCTTACAGGGGAATAGCAATCAGCCCCAGCATTTT.